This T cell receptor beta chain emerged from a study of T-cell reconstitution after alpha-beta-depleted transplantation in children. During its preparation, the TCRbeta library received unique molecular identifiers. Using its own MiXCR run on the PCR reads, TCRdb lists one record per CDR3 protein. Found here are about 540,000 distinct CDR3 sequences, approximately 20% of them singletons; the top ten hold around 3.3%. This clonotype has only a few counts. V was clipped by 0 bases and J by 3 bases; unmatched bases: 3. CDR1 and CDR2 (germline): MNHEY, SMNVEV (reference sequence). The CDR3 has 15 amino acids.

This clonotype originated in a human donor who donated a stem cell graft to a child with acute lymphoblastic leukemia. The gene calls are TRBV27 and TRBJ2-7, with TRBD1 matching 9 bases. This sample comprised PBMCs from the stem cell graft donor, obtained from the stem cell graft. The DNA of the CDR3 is TGTGCCAGCAGTTTATCGGGGGGACAGGGCTACGAGCAGTACTTC. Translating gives CASSLSGGQGYEQYF.